Here is one TCR beta chain with its context. The germline CDR1 and CDR2 sequences are KGHSH and LQKENI. J was trimmed by 8 bases and V by 5 bases; bases with no gene match: 5. The CDR3 covers 14 residues. The data were obtained in a study of blood T cell repertoires in COVID-19. The wider study: The origin of the acute and convalescent COVID-19 samples was the United States, Italy and Spain. Sources were T cells, B-cell-depleted T cells, or PBMCs; the material itself was cDNA or gDNA.

Study processing details: Estimation of nucleated cell counts relied on the amplification of reference gene primers. Libraries were prepared by immunoSEQ multiplex PCR; TCRdb keeps only in-frame clonotypes and omits some of them. V, J and clone size are those of that table, while D and trimming were read from the DNA. The profile shows fewer than 350,000 clones, under 90% of them singletons. This sequence was found in a woman aged 60-70 years with active or convalescent COVID-19. This sequence joins TRBV18 and TRBJ1-4; 10 nucleotides line up with TRBD1. The material sequenced was peripheral blood. CDR3 residues: CASSWGQGREKLFF. The CDR3 region has the DNA TGTGCCAGCTCATGGGGACAGGGGAGAGAAAAACTGTTTTTT.